These T cell receptor beta chains were read from a single sample in a study of blood T cell repertoires in COVID-19. Data came from immunoSEQ multiplex PCR; TCRdb stores just in-frame clones and leaves some out. The table includes 100,000 or so clones, approximately 80% detected once. The sample taken for sequencing was peripheral blood. These receptors were taken from a woman aged 70-85 years with acute or convalescent COVID-19. The CDR3 runs from the conserved cysteine through the conserved F or W. Fields, in order: J gene, clone size, V gene, D gene, CDR3 DNA, CDR3 protein. A D gene is named only where the DNA matches it firmly. Part of the rows lack a size; the others show once, few, many or a class for expanded clones.

j_gene: TRBJ1-1; abundance: -; v_gene: TRBV12-3/TRBV12-4; d_gene: TRBD1; CDR3nt: TGTGCCAGCAGTTCACAGGGGCAGCGTGAAGCTTTCTTT; CDR3aa: CASSSQGQREAFF
j_gene: TRBJ2-1; abundance: once; v_gene: TRBV5-1; d_gene: TRBD2; CDR3nt: TGCGCCAGCAGCTTGAGCGGGGGGGCCCACAATGAGCAGTTCTTC; CDR3aa: CASSLSGGAHNEQFF
j_gene: TRBJ2-3; abundance: -; v_gene: TRBV6-5; d_gene: -; CDR3nt: TGTGCCAGCACCCCCGGGCGGGGATATGATACGCAGTATTTT; CDR3aa: CASTPGRGYDTQYF
j_gene: TRBJ1-3; abundance: -; v_gene: TRBV9; d_gene: -; CDR3nt: TGTGCCAGCAGCTATAAAACTGACAGAAACACCATATATTTT; CDR3aa: CASSYKTDRNTIYF
j_gene: TRBJ2-5; abundance: -; v_gene: TRBV20-1; d_gene: -; CDR3nt: TGCAGTGCTAGGAGGGAGACCCAGTACTTC; CDR3aa: CSARRETQYF
j_gene: TRBJ1-2; abundance: -; v_gene: TRBV6-5; d_gene: TRBD1; CDR3nt: TGTGCCAGCAGTTTAACAGGGGTACGAGGCTACACCTTC; CDR3aa: CASSLTGVRGYTF
j_gene: TRBJ2-3; abundance: -; v_gene: TRBV28; d_gene: -; CDR3nt: TGTGCCAGCAGCGCGGGACGGTCAACTAGCACAGATACGCAGTATTTT; CDR3aa: CASSAGRSTSTDTQYF
j_gene: TRBJ1-2; abundance: -; v_gene: TRBV5-6; d_gene: -; CDR3nt: TGTGCCAGCAGCGTAGACAGGTCCCACTATGGCTACACCTTC; CDR3aa: CASSVDRSHYGYTF
j_gene: TRBJ2-1; abundance: -; v_gene: TRBV6-5; d_gene: TRBD1; CDR3nt: TGTGCCAGCAATCAGGGGGCCTACAATGAGCAGTTCTTC; CDR3aa: CASNQGAYNEQFF
j_gene: TRBJ2-1; abundance: -; v_gene: TRBV24-1; d_gene: TRBD1; CDR3nt: TGTGCCACCAGTGATTTAGGACAGGGGGGCAGCCGCGAGCAGTTCTTC; CDR3aa: CATSDLGQGGSREQFF
j_gene: TRBJ1-1; abundance: once; v_gene: TRBV5-1; d_gene: TRBD1; CDR3nt: TGCGCCAGCAGCACTGGGACAGCGAACACTGAAGCTTTCTTT; CDR3aa: CASSTGTANTEAFF
j_gene: TRBJ2-1; abundance: -; v_gene: TRBV5-1; d_gene: TRBD1; CDR3nt: TGCGCCAGCAGCCCCGGGACAGGTATCAACAATGAGCAGTTCTTC; CDR3aa: CASSPGTGINNEQFF
j_gene: TRBJ1-3; abundance: -; v_gene: TRBV7-7; d_gene: -; CDR3nt: TGTGCCAGCAGTTCGGACGGGAGCTCTGGAAACACCATATATTTT; CDR3aa: CASSSDGSSGNTIYF
j_gene: TRBJ1-6; abundance: -; v_gene: TRBV4-2; d_gene: -; CDR3nt: TGTGCCAGCAGCCAAACGGGAGGGAAGAATTCACCCCTCCACTTT; CDR3aa: CASSQTGGKNSPLHF
j_gene: TRBJ2-1; abundance: -; v_gene: TRBV3-1/TRBV3-2; d_gene: -; CDR3nt: TGTGCCAGCAGCCAAGATACAGGGCTTGGGAATGAGCAGTTCTTC; CDR3aa: CASSQDTGLGNEQFF
j_gene: TRBJ1-4; abundance: once; v_gene: TRBV29-1; d_gene: -; CDR3nt: TGCAGCGTTGCCACCACAGGGAGGGCTAATGAAAAACTGTTTTTT; CDR3aa: CSVATTGRANEKLFF
j_gene: TRBJ1-3; abundance: -; v_gene: TRBV9; d_gene: TRBD1; CDR3nt: TGTGCCAGCAGCGTAGAATTGACAGGGTCTGGAAACACCATATATTTT; CDR3aa: CASSVELTGSGNTIYF
j_gene: TRBJ2-6; abundance: many; v_gene: TRBV6-2/TRBV6-3; d_gene: TRBD1; CDR3nt: TGTGCCAGCAGTCCGACAGGGGACTCTGGGGCCAACGTCCTGACTTTC; CDR3aa: CASSPTGDSGANVLTF
j_gene: TRBJ2-1; abundance: -; v_gene: TRBV2; d_gene: TRBD2; CDR3nt: TGTGCCAGCAGTGAACTGAGCGGGGGGACATACAATGAGCAGTTCTTC; CDR3aa: CASSELSGGTYNEQFF
j_gene: TRBJ1-5; abundance: -; v_gene: TRBV19; d_gene: -; CDR3nt: TGTGCCAGTAGTATCACGACTTATCAGCCCCAGCATTTT; CDR3aa: CASSITTYQPQHF
j_gene: TRBJ2-7; abundance: few; v_gene: TRBV29-1; d_gene: -; CDR3nt: TGCAGCGTGGCGACAGACTCCTACGAGCAGTACTTC; CDR3aa: CSVATDSYEQYF
j_gene: TRBJ1-1; abundance: -; v_gene: TRBV3-1/TRBV3-2; d_gene: TRBD1; CDR3nt: TGTGCCAGCAGCTCGGGACAGGGGAACACTGAAGCTTTCTTT; CDR3aa: CASSSGQGNTEAFF
j_gene: TRBJ2-3; abundance: -; v_gene: TRBV5-1; d_gene: -; CDR3nt: TGCGCCTCGAATAGAGGGGGTGGCGGCACAGATACGCAGTATTTT; CDR3aa: CASNRGGGGTDTQYF
j_gene: TRBJ1-2; abundance: -; v_gene: TRBV10-3; d_gene: -; CDR3nt: TGTGCCACCAGACCGACTCAGACAGACGTTAACTATGGCTACACCTTC; CDR3aa: CATRPTQTDVNYGYTF
j_gene: TRBJ2-1; abundance: few; v_gene: TRBV7-8; d_gene: -; CDR3nt: TGTGCCAGCAGCTTAAAGAATGTGTTAACTCACAATGAGCAGTTCTTC; CDR3aa: CASSLKNVLTHNEQFF
j_gene: TRBJ1-6; abundance: -; v_gene: TRBV13; d_gene: -; CDR3nt: TGTGCCACTCGGGAGGGGTCCTATAATTCACCCCTCCACTTT; CDR3aa: CATREGSYNSPLHF
j_gene: TRBJ1-2; abundance: -; v_gene: TRBV5-1; d_gene: TRBD1; CDR3nt: TGCGCCAGCAGCAGTGGGACAGACTATGGCTACACCTTC; CDR3aa: CASSSGTDYGYTF
j_gene: TRBJ2-5; abundance: -; v_gene: TRBV5-1; d_gene: -; CDR3nt: TGCGCCAGCAGCCTTAACCAAGAGACCCAGTACTTC; CDR3aa: CASSLNQETQYF
j_gene: TRBJ1-6; abundance: -; v_gene: TRBV21-1; d_gene: -; CDR3nt: TGTGCCAGCAGCAAAGCATCGGACAGCCACAATTCACCCCTCCACTTT; CDR3aa: CASSKASDSHNSPLHF
j_gene: TRBJ1-5; abundance: -; v_gene: TRBV18; d_gene: TRBD1; CDR3nt: TGTGCCAGCTCGCTGGGACAGGGGAGCAATCAGCCCCAGCATTTT; CDR3aa: CASSLGQGSNQPQHF
j_gene: TRBJ2-5; abundance: -; v_gene: TRBV27; d_gene: -; CDR3nt: TGTGCCAGCAGTTTAAGGGGCCTTAATCTGGAGACCCAGTACTTC; CDR3aa: CASSLRGLNLETQYF
j_gene: TRBJ1-1; abundance: -; v_gene: TRBV19; d_gene: -; CDR3nt: TGTGCCAGTAGTATAAACCCGGGGTCAGGTACTGAAGCTTTCTTT; CDR3aa: CASSINPGSGTEAFF
j_gene: TRBJ1-1; abundance: -; v_gene: TRBV6-1; d_gene: -; CDR3nt: TGTGCCAGCAGTGACGGAGGGGCACACCGGACGGGCACTGAAGCTTTCTTT; CDR3aa: CASSDGGAHRTGTEAFF
j_gene: TRBJ2-5; abundance: -; v_gene: TRBV7-9; d_gene: TRBD2; CDR3nt: TGTGCCAGCAGCCCGGGACTAGCGGGGGGGCAAGAGACCCAGTACTTC; CDR3aa: CASSPGLAGGQETQYF
j_gene: TRBJ1-1; abundance: -; v_gene: TRBV2; d_gene: TRBD1; CDR3nt: TGTGCCAGCATGGGACAGGGGCACACTGAAGCTTTCTTT; CDR3aa: CASMGQGHTEAFF
j_gene: TRBJ2-3; abundance: -; v_gene: TRBV5-1; d_gene: TRBD2; CDR3nt: TGCGCCAGCAGCTTGGACGGGGGGTTCAGCACAGATACGCAGTATTTT; CDR3aa: CASSLDGGFSTDTQYF
j_gene: TRBJ1-1; abundance: -; v_gene: TRBV27; d_gene: -; CDR3nt: TGTGCCAGCAGTAGGGGAGGATTGAACACTGAAGCTTTCTTT; CDR3aa: CASSRGGLNTEAFF
j_gene: TRBJ2-2; abundance: -; v_gene: TRBV5-5; d_gene: TRBD1; CDR3nt: TGTGCCAGCAGCCCAACAGGGGCTCTAACCGGGGAGCTGTTTTTT; CDR3aa: CASSPTGALTGELFF
j_gene: TRBJ1-2; abundance: -; v_gene: TRBV7-2; d_gene: TRBD1; CDR3nt: TGTGCCAGCAGCCCCTGGGACAGTACTAACTATGGCTACACCTTC; CDR3aa: CASSPWDSTNYGYTF
j_gene: TRBJ2-6; abundance: -; v_gene: TRBV7-7; d_gene: -; CDR3nt: TGTGCCAGCAGCAGCAAGTCAAGTCGGGCCAACGTCCTGACTTTC; CDR3aa: CASSSKSSRANVLTF
j_gene: TRBJ1-6; abundance: -; v_gene: TRBV19; d_gene: TRBD1; CDR3nt: TGTGCCAGTAGTGGACAGGGGGAGGGTTCACCCCTCCACTTT; CDR3aa: CASSGQGEGSPLHF
j_gene: TRBJ2-2; abundance: -; v_gene: TRBV21-1; d_gene: -; CDR3nt: -; CDR3aa: CASSKAIQGPGRTGSCFF
j_gene: TRBJ1-1; abundance: once; v_gene: TRBV15; d_gene: -; CDR3nt: TGTGCCACCAGCGCGGGGGACCTAATGAACACTGAAGCTTTCTTT; CDR3aa: CATSAGDLMNTEAFF
j_gene: TRBJ2-2; abundance: -; v_gene: TRBV7-2; d_gene: TRBD2; CDR3nt: TGTGCCAGCAGCCCCCGGACGGGGGGCACCGGGGAGCTGTTTTTT; CDR3aa: CASSPRTGGTGELFF
j_gene: TRBJ1-6; abundance: -; v_gene: TRBV12-3/TRBV12-4; d_gene: -; CDR3nt: TGTGCCAGCAGCTCCGTATCACCCCTCCACTTT; CDR3aa: CASSSVSPLHF
j_gene: TRBJ2-3; abundance: -; v_gene: TRBV19; d_gene: TRBD2; CDR3nt: TGTGCCAGTAGGGAGCGGGGGGCCACCCGGAGCACAGATACGCAGTATTTT; CDR3aa: CASRERGATRSTDTQYF
j_gene: TRBJ2-2; abundance: -; v_gene: TRBV5-1; d_gene: TRBD2; CDR3nt: TGCGCCAGCAGCTTCAGCGGGGGGACCGGGGAGCTGTTTTTT; CDR3aa: CASSFSGGTGELFF
j_gene: TRBJ2-3; abundance: -; v_gene: TRBV9; d_gene: TRBD2; CDR3nt: TGTGCCAGCAGCGTAGCGGCTAGCGGTTCCCCCCAAAGCACAGATACGCAGTATTTT; CDR3aa: CASSVAASGSPQSTDTQYF
j_gene: TRBJ2-7; abundance: -; v_gene: TRBV25-1; d_gene: -; CDR3nt: TGTGCCAGCAGTGAACCTTGCTACGAGCAGTACTTC; CDR3aa: CASSEPCYEQYF
j_gene: TRBJ2-3; abundance: -; v_gene: TRBV7-2; d_gene: TRBD2; CDR3nt: TGTGCCAGCAGCGCCAAGACCGGGGGGGCAGATACGCAGTATTTT; CDR3aa: CASSAKTGGADTQYF
j_gene: TRBJ2-1; abundance: -; v_gene: TRBV3-1/TRBV3-2; d_gene: -; CDR3nt: TGTGCCAGCACCTCCCAGGGTGAGCAGTTCTTC; CDR3aa: CASTSQGEQFF
j_gene: TRBJ1-2; abundance: -; v_gene: TRBV30; d_gene: TRBD1; CDR3nt: TGTGCCTTCCTCCCACTCACAGGGGACTATGGCTACACCTTC; CDR3aa: CAFLPLTGDYGYTF
j_gene: TRBJ2-7; abundance: few; v_gene: TRBV7-6; d_gene: TRBD2; CDR3nt: TGTGCCAGCAGCTCCCGGGGCGGGGGCTACGAGCAGTACTTC; CDR3aa: CASSSRGGGYEQYF
j_gene: TRBJ2-3; abundance: -; v_gene: TRBV5-1; d_gene: TRBD1; CDR3nt: TGCGCCAGCAGGATGGACAGGGACACAGATACGCAGTATTTT; CDR3aa: CASRMDRDTDTQYF
j_gene: TRBJ1-1; abundance: -; v_gene: TRBV6-6; d_gene: -; CDR3nt: TGTGCCAGCAGACACGATATGAACACTGAAGCTTTCTTT; CDR3aa: CASRHDMNTEAFF
j_gene: TRBJ1-3; abundance: -; v_gene: TRBV6-5; d_gene: -; CDR3nt: TGTGCCAGCAGCAACCACGGGACAATTGGAAACACCATATATTTT; CDR3aa: CASSNHGTIGNTIYF